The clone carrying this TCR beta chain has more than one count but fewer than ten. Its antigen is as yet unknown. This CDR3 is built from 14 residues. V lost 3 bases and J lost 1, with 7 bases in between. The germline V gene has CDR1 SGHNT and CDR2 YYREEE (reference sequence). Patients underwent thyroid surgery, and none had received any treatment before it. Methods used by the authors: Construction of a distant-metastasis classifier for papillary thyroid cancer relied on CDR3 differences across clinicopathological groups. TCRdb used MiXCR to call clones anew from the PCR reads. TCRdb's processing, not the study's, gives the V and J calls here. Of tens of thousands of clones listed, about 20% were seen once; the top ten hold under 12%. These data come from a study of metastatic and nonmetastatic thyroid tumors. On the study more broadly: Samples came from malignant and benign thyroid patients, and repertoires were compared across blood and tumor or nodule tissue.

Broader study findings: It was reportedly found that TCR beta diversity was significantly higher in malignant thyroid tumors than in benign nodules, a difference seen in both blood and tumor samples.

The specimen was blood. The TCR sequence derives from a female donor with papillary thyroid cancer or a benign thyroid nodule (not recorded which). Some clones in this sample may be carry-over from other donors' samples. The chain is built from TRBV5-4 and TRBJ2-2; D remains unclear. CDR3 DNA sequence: TGTGCCAGCAGCTCATACAGGAACACCGGGGAGCTGTTTTTT. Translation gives CASSSYRNTGELFF. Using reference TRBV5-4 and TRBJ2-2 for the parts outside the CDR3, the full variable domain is ETGVTQSPTHLIKTRGQQVTLRCSSQSGHNTVSWYQQALGQGPQFIFQYYREEENGRGNFPPRFSGLQFPNYSSELNVNALELDDSALYLCASSSYRNTGELFFGEGSRLTVL.